This TCR beta chain originates from a study of CD8 T cells in ankylosing spondylitis. Findings of the study overall: Reportedly, significant enrichment of disease-linked clones occurred in matched ankylosing spondylitis synovial fluid. Seven or eight highly homologous variants made up a TCR beta motif, and this motif appeared characteristic of ankylosing spondylitis blood. CD8+ cells made up the disease-linked clones, which were relatively rare in peripheral blood.

Trimming pared 6 bases from V and 6 bases from J, leaving 7 bases between. Germline lookup yields CDR1 SGHTA and CDR2 FQGNSA. The CDR3 consists of 11 residues. Points on this clonotype: What it recognizes is unknown.

TCRdb independently ran MiXCR on the 5' RACE reads; one entry per CDR3 protein. The sample contains about 390,000 distinct CDR3 sequences, around 24% of which appear only once. This receptor was obtained from a male donor with ankylosing spondylitis. The source material was blood, either unsorted or a sorted T cell fraction (not recorded which). This chain links TRBV7-2 with TRBJ2-3; D may be TRBD1 or TRBD2 (6 bases each). CDR3 nucleotides: TGTGCCAGCAGGGGGGGCGATACGCAGTATTTT. Translated: CASRGGDTQYF. Supplemented by reference TRBV7-2 and TRBJ2-3, the full variable domain reads GAGVSQSPSNKVTEKGKDVELRCDPISGHTALYWYRQSLGQGLEFLIYFQGNSAPDKSGLPSDRFSAERTGGSVSTLTIQRTQQEDSAVYLCASRGGDTQYFGPGTRLTVL.